This entry concerns a single T cell receptor (beta chain). The antigen is unknown. Method: immunoSEQ multiplex PCR; TCRdb's copy keeps in-frame clones and lacks some. This repertoire shows about 85,000 clones, roughly nine tenths found once; its top ten account for 3%. The CDR3 is 14 residues long. J gave up 4 bases and V 5 bases, and 5 bases lay outside the gene matches. Germline V CDR1 and CDR2: SGHRS, YFSETQ. This entry comes from a study of T cell responses to AZD1222 COVID-19 vaccine. Study-wide results and caveats: CD4 TCRs linked to vaccination spanned spike, dominating at 160-218 and 743-854.

V usage is TRBV5-1 and J usage is TRBJ2-1; TRBD2 aligns across 8 bases. This material consisted of peripheral blood, taken on day 0 of AZD1222 vaccination. The receptor comes from an adult in good health. Here the CDR3 reads CASRDLAGYNEQFF. CDR3 nucleotide sequence: TGCGCCAGCAGGGATCTAGCGGGTTACAATGAGCAGTTCTTC.